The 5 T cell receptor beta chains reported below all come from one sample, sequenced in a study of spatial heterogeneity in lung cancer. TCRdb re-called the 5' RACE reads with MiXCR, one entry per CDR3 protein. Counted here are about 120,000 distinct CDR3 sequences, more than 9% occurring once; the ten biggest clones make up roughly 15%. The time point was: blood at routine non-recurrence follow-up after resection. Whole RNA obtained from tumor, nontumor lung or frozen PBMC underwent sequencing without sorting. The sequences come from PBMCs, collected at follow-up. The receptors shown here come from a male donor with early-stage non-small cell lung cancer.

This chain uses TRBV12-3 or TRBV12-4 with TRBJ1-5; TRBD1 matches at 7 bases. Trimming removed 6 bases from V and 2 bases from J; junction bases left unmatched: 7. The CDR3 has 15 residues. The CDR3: CASRQDRVGNQPQHF. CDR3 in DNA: TGTGCCAGCAGGCAAGACAGGGTAGGCAATCAGCCCCAGCATTTT.

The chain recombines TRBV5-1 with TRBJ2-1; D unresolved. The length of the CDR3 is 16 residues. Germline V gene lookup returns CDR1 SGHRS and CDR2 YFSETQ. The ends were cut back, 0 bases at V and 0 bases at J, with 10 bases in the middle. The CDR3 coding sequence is TGCGCCAGCAGCTTGGAGAAGCGTAGCTCCTACAATGAGCAGTTCTTC. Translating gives CASSLEKRSSYNEQFF.

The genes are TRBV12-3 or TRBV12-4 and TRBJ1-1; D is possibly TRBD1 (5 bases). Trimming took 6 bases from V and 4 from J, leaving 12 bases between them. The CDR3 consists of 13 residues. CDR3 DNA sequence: TGTGCCAGCAGGGAAAGGGGCGGCACTGAAGCTTTCTTT. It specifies CASRERGGTEAFF.

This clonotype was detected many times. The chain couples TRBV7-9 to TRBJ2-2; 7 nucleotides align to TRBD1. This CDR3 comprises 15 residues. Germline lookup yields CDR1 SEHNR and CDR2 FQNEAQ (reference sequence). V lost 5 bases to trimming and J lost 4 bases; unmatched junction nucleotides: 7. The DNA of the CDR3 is TGTGCCAGCAGCCCTCTGACAGGGCTCACCGGGGAGCTGTTTTTT. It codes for CASSPLTGLTGELFF.

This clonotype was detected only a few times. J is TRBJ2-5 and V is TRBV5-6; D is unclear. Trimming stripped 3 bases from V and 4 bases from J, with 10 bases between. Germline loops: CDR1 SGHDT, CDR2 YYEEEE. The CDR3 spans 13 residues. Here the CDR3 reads CASSSPPVETQYF. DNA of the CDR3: TGTGCCAGCAGCTCTCCTCCCGTAGAGACCCAGTACTTC.